Following are 7 T cell receptor beta chains from one sample sequenced in a study of beta chain features in type 1 diabetes. No antigen is known for these receptors. Of the isolated RNA, all was reverse transcribed, and so the sequenced material was expressed TCRB transcripts. Libraries were prepared by immunoSEQ multiplex PCR; TCRdb keeps only in-frame clonotypes and omits some of them. The repertoire has more than 100,000 clones, about 16% of them found once; the top ten carry less than 3%. Study-level findings and limits: People with Type 1 diabetes carried modestly yet significantly shorter TCRB CDR3s in all four CD4+ subsets.

Sequenced input: central memory CD4+ T cells from blood. The receptors come from a young man with type 1 diabetes.

The CDR3 reads CASSARPSYEQYF. In DNA, the CDR3 is TGTGCCAGCAGCGCTCGACCCTCCTACGAGCAGTACTTC. The chain links TRBV9 to TRBJ2-7; D is ambiguous. This CDR3 has 13 amino acids. CDR1 is SGDLS and CDR2 is YYNGEE in the germline V gene. The V and J ends lost 3 bases and 0 bases respectively, with 7 bases between them.

V and J are TRBV5-4 and TRBJ2-7; TRBD1 aligns across 9 bases. The V gene's germline CDR1 is SGHNT and CDR2 YYREEE (reference sequence). With 2 bases clipped from V and 5 bases from J, the junction kept 8 bases outside the gene matches. This CDR3 comprises 15 residues. The CDR3 loop reads CASSLEGTGSNEQYF. The DNA of the CDR3 is TGTGCCAGCAGCTTAGAAGGGACAGGGAGTAACGAGCAGTACTTC.

In its sample, this clone was seen a few times. The genes are TRBV5-6 and TRBJ2-6, with D perhaps given as TRBD1 or TRBD2 (5 bases each). There are 15 residues in the CDR3. Between the trimmed V and J ends, which lost 0 bases and 4 bases, there was a span of 8 bases. Germline V gene lookup returns CDR1 SGHDT and CDR2 YYEEEE. The CDR3 here is CASSLGGAGANVLTF. As DNA, the CDR3 is TGTGCCAGCAGCTTGGGAGGGGCCGGGGCCAACGTCCTGACTTTC.

The chain joins TRBV5-1 to TRBJ2-5, with 9 bases lining up with TRBD2. Unmatched junction bases numbered 8, after V lost 3 bases and J lost 5 bases. The CDR3 runs 15 residues. Per germline, CDR1 SGHRS and CDR2 YFSETQ. CDR3 sequence: CASSYSGGPRETQYF. Here the CDR3 DNA reads TGCGCCAGCAGCTATAGCGGGGGCCCTCGGGAGACCCAGTACTTC. Drawing the rest from reference TRBV5-1 and TRBJ2-5, the complete variable domain is KAGVTQTPRYLIKTRGQQVTLSCSPISGHRSVSWYQQTPGQGLQFLFEYFSETQRNKGNFPGRFSGRQFSNSRSEMNVSTLELGDSALYLCASSYSGGPRETQYFGPGTRLLVL.

This clone was detected a few times. For the CDR3, the DNA is TGTGCCAGCTCCCCTGGACGGCGGGAAGGCGAGCAGTACTTC. It is translated as CASSPGRREGEQYF. This chain uses TRBV18 with TRBJ2-7; D is possibly TRBD2 (6 bases). Between the trimmed V and J ends, which lost 6 bases and 6 bases, there was a span of 18 bases. The CDR3 sequence is 14 residues long. CDR1 and CDR2 (germline): KGHSH, LQKENI.

V is TRBV20-1 and J is TRBJ1-2, with D hard to call. There are 10 residues in the CDR3. Germline assignment: CDR1 DFQATT and CDR2 SNEGSKA (reference sequence). V was pared by 3 bases and J by 6 bases, with 5 bases between. This chain's CDR3 is CSARTNGYTF. The CDR3 DNA is TGCAGTGCTAGGACTAATGGCTACACCTTC.

This clone came up a few times. The V gene is TRBV7-4, the J gene TRBJ2-4, with D unclear. V was pared by 4 bases and J by 7 bases, with 17 bases between. Germline loops: CDR1 SGHVT, CDR2 SQSDAQ. The CDR3 is 15 amino acids. For the CDR3, the DNA is TGTGCCAGCAGCTCCTTATCACTATTCCCCAACATTCAGTACTTC. Protein sequence: CASSSLSLFPNIQYF.